These 10 T cell receptor beta chains originate from one sample sequenced in a study of cytomegalovirus exposure and HLA in healthy donors. This PCR relied on a set of 60 Vbeta primers and 13 Jbeta primers. Measured with immunoSEQ multiplex PCR; TCRdb has only the in-frame clones, and not every one. This sample yields 140,000 or so clones, of which roughly 80% are seen a single time; roughly 2.9% belongs to the top ten. The sequenced material came from PBMCs. Receptors originate from a woman in her thirties in good health and CMV-seronegative.

J is TRBJ2-2 and V is TRBV9; D is undetermined. Between the trimmed V and J ends, which lost 4 bases and 2 bases, there was a span of 6 bases. The germline V gene encodes CDR1 SGDLS and CDR2 YYNGEE. The CDR3 length is 13 residues. DNA of the CDR3: TGTGCCAGCAGCCCAGGTAACACCGGGGAGCTGTTTTTT. Protein sequence: CASSPGNTGELFF. Using reference TRBV9 and TRBJ2-2 for the parts outside the CDR3, the full variable domain is DSGVTQTPKHLITATGQRVTLRCSPRSGDLSVYWYQQSLDQGLQFLIQYYNGEERAKGNILERFSAQQFPDLHSELNLSSLELGDSALYFCASSPGNTGELFFGEGSRLTVL.

The chain is built from TRBV27 and TRBJ1-5, with 7 bases lining up with TRBD1. Losses at the gene ends were 6 bases for V and 0 bases for J; bases not matched to a gene: 2. Germline values: CDR1 MNHEY, CDR2 SMNVEV (reference sequence). The CDR3 contains 14 residues. CDR3 nucleotides: TGTGCCAGCAGGCACAGGGGTAGCAATCAGCCCCAGCATTTT. Protein: CASRHRGSNQPQHF.

On this clone itself: Other DNA sequences in this specimen translate into the identical CDR3. The genes are TRBV5-1 and TRBJ2-2, with TRBD2 as a possible D gene (5 bases). This CDR3 comprises 12 residues. The germline V gene encodes CDR1 SGHRS and CDR2 YFSETQ. The V end lost 0 bases, the J end lost 13 bases, and 10 bases lay between the germline ends. The CDR3 nucleotides read TGCGCCAGCAGCTTGGCTGGGAGACTGCTGTTTTTT. Residues: CASSLAGRLLFF.

This clone was counted a single time. V gene TRBV19 combines with J gene TRBJ1-1; possibly TRBD1 for D (6 bases). V lost 3 bases, J lost 3 bases, and 14 bases lay in between. Germline CDR1 and CDR2: LNHDA and SQIVND (reference sequence). The CDR3 is 15 residues long. In DNA form, the CDR3 reads TGTGCCAGTAGTATTGGGTTCACAGGGTACACTGAAGCTTTCTTT. Its translation: CASSIGFTGYTEAFF.

V and J are TRBV5-1 and TRBJ2-1; weak D call: TRBD1 (6 bases). CDR1 and CDR2 (germline): SGHRS, YFSETQ. The CDR3 has 15 amino acids. With 0 bases removed from V and 8 bases from J, the gap between germline ends came to 15 bases. CDR3 DNA sequence: TGCGCCAGCAGCTTGGATAACAGGGTAACCGATGAGCAGTTCTTC. Amino acids: CASSLDNRVTDEQFF.

The J gene is TRBJ1-2, the V gene TRBV19; 10 nucleotides agree with TRBD1. Germline CDR1 and CDR2: LNHDA and SQIVND (reference sequence). The CDR3 loop spans 17 amino acids. V shed 9 bases and J 7 bases; nucleotides not matched to a gene: 20. The DNA for the CDR3 is TGTGCCAGCGCAAACCCGGGACAGGGGCGGTTGGTCTCTGGCTACACCTTC. It is translated as CASANPGQGRLVSGYTF.

The rearrangement joins TRBV5-1 to TRBJ1-1; the D gene is possibly TRBD1 (6 bases). V was clipped by 0 bases and J by 0 bases, with 24 bases between them. The CDR3 is made up of 20 amino acids. Looked up from germline, CDR1 is SGHRS and CDR2 is YFSETQ. The CDR3 loop reads CASSLGQGHKGFGMNTEAFF. CDR3 nucleotides: TGCGCCAGCAGCTTGGGCCAGGGACACAAAGGGTTCGGGATGAACACTGAAGCTTTCTTT.

Note on this clone: Relative to the germline gene, one junction end is altered; a read error may explain this. The chain has TRBV9 and TRBJ2-7; 9 nucleotides match TRBD1. CDR1 is SGDLS, CDR2 YYNGEE, per germline. This CDR3 comprises 15 residues. For the CDR3, the DNA is TGTGCCAGCAGCCCTGGGGACAGGGCCTCCCACGAGCAGTACTTC. It encodes CASSPGDRASHEQYF.

This clone was observed a single time. J is TRBJ1-5 and V is TRBV5-1; 10 nucleotides match TRBD1. With 5 bases clipped from V and 2 bases from J, the junction kept 4 bases outside the gene matches. Per germline, CDR1 SGHRS and CDR2 YFSETQ. CDR3 size: 15 residues. The CDR3 coding sequence is TGCGCCAGCAGTCCCGGGACAGGGGGCAATCAGCCCCAGCATTTT. It encodes CASSPGTGGNQPQHF.

The V gene is TRBV7-6, the J gene TRBJ2-3; D unresolved. The CDR3 has 17 residues. Between the trimmed V and J ends, which lost 1 base and 2 bases, there was a span of 16 bases. From germline, CDR1 is SGHVS and CDR2 FNYEAQ. DNA for the CDR3: TGTGCCAGCAGCTTAGAACCCAATGGGCAGTCCACAGATACGCAGTATTTT. Protein: CASSLEPNGQSTDTQYF.